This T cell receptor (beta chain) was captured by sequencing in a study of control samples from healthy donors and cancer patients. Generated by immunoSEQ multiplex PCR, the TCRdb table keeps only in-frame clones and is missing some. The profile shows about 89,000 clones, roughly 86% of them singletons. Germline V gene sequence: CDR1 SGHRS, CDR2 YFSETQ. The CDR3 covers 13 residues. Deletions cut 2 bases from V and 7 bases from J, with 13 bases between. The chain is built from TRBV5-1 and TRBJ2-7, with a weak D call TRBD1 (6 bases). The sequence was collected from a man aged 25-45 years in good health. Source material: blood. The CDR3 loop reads CASSFPGAPEQYF. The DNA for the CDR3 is TGCGCCAGCAGCTTTCCAGGGGCCCCTGAGCAGTACTTC.